This is a list of T cell receptor beta chains from one sample in a study of blood T cell repertoires in COVID-19. Method: immunoSEQ multiplex PCR; TCRdb's copy keeps in-frame clones and lacks some. The sample yields about 150,000 clones, about four fifths seen once. Sequenced: peripheral blood. These receptor sequences come from a woman aged 80 or over with active or convalescent COVID-19. The CDR3 runs from the conserved cysteine through the conserved F or W. Each record gives: D gene, clone size, J gene, CDR3 length, V gene, CDR3 DNA, CDR3 protein. D genes are given only for firm matches. For some rows the clone size is stated as once, few or many, or as a class when expanded; others skip it.

TRBD1,-,TRBJ2-7,16,TRBV4-1,TGCGCCAGCAGCCAAGTCGGACAGGGGTATAATTACGAGCAGTACTTC,CASSQVGQGYNYEQYF
TRBD1,-,TRBJ1-6,15,TRBV27,TGTGCCAGCAGACCCGGGACAGGGGATAATTCACCCCTCCACTTT,CASRPGTGDNSPLHF
TRBD2,few,TRBJ2-2,15,TRBV19,TGTGCCAGTAGTATAAGGGACTACTCCACCGGGGAGCTGTTTTTT,CASSIRDYSTGELFF
TRBD1,-,TRBJ1-2,14,TRBV2,TGTGCCAGCAGTTCCACAGGGGGGGGCTATGGCTACACCTTC,CASSSTGGGYGYTF
TRBD1,-,TRBJ2-7,16,TRBV9,TGTGCCAGCAGCGTAGACCCTGGGACAGGGGGATACGAGCAGTACTTC,CASSVDPGTGGYEQYF
TRBD2,few,TRBJ2-7,14,TRBV28,TGTGCCAGCCGACTAGCCGGGGGAGCCTACGAGCAGTACTTC,CASRLAGGAYEQYF
TRBD2,-,TRBJ2-1,14,TRBV5-1,TGCGCCAGCGGGACTAGCGGGAGGTACAATGAGCAGTTCTTC,CASGTSGRYNEQFF
-,-,TRBJ1-2,13,TRBV18,TGTGCCAGCTCCCTGGACAGTAACTATGGCTACACCTTC,CASSLDSNYGYTF
-,-,TRBJ2-2,14,TRBV5-5,TGTGCCAGCAGCTTGGGACAGCTCACCGGGGAGCTGTTTTTT,CASSLGQLTGELFF
-,-,TRBJ2-7,13,TRBV4-1,TGCGCCAGCAGCTACTTACAGGGCTACGAGCAGTACTTC,CASSYLQGYEQYF
-,-,TRBJ1-6,13,TRBV6-4,TGTGCCAGCAGTGTCTTAGAGGATTCACCCCTCCACTTT,CASSVLEDSPLHF
TRBD2,-,TRBJ2-7,16,TRBV15,TGTGCCACCAGCAACCGCGGACTAGCGGGGGATGGCGAGCAGTACTTC,CATSNRGLAGDGEQYF
TRBD2,once,TRBJ2-7,15,TRBV9,TGTGCCAGCAGCGTAGGCCTAGCGGGAGGCTACGAGCAGTACTTC,CASSVGLAGGYEQYF
TRBD1,once,TRBJ2-1,15,TRBV6-5,TGTGCCAGCAGTACATTTGGGACAGGGGGCAATGAGCAGTTCTTC,CASSTFGTGGNEQFF
TRBD2,-,TRBJ2-7,13,TRBV27,TGTGCCAGCGGACTAGCGGTCTCCTACGAGCAGTACTTC,CASGLAVSYEQYF
TRBD1,-,TRBJ2-1,15,TRBV6-5,TGTGCCAGCAGACACCGGGACAGGGCCTACAATGAGCAGTTCTTC,CASRHRDRAYNEQFF
TRBD2,-,TRBJ2-1,17,TRBV4-1,TGCGCCAGCAGCCAAGTAGCGGGGGGTCACCCTCAGAATGAGCAGTTCTTC,CASSQVAGGHPQNEQFF
-,many,TRBJ1-1,14,TRBV2,TGTGCCAGCAGTGAAGTACGCGGGAACACTGAAGCTTTCTTT,CASSEVRGNTEAFF
-,many,TRBJ2-7,13,TRBV18,TGTGCCAGCTCACTCGCTAGCGACTACGAGCAGTACTTC,CASSLASDYEQYF
TRBD1,once,TRBJ1-1,15,TRBV11-3,TGTGCCAGCAGCTCTCGACAGGGGACGGGCTCTGAAGCTTTCTTT,CASSSRQGTGSEAFF
TRBD2,-,TRBJ2-5,17,TRBV6-1,TGTGCCAGCAGGGAACCGGGACTACAGTACTTCCAAGAGACCCAGTACTTC,CASREPGLQYFQETQYF
-,few,TRBJ2-7,15,TRBV5-1,TGCGCCAGCAGCCATAGCCCCCGGGTCACCTTCGAGCAGTACTTC,CASSHSPRVTFEQYF
TRBD2,-,TRBJ2-3,16,TRBV18,TGTGCCAGCTCACCAGTGGCGGGAGCCCCGACAGATACGCAGTATTTT,CASSPVAGAPTDTQYF
-,-,TRBJ1-1,17,TRBV11-2,TGTGCCAGCAGCTATGGCGTGGGGAGGGGGAAGGACACTGAAGCTTTCTTT,CASSYGVGRGKDTEAFF
-,once,TRBJ2-1,15,TRBV19,TGTGCCAGTAGTATCGAAGCCGGTGCCTACAATGAGCAGTTCTTC,CASSIEAGAYNEQFF
TRBD1,once,TRBJ1-5,14,TRBV24-1,TGTGCCACCAGTGATGCCACAGGGGAACAGCCCCAGCATTTT,CATSDATGEQPQHF
-,-,TRBJ1-2,15,TRBV3-1/TRBV3-2,TGTGCCAGCAGCCAAGGAGATCCCCTTAACTATGGCTACACCTTC,CASSQGDPLNYGYTF
-,-,TRBJ1-2,12,TRBV18,TGTGCCAGCTCACCAAGCCAGGGGGGCTACACCTTC,CASSPSQGGYTF
TRBD2,-,TRBJ2-7,15,TRBV19,TGTGCCAGTAGTCCTAGACTAGCGGGAGGGTACGAGCAGTACTTC,CASSPRLAGGYEQYF
-,-,TRBJ2-7,13,TRBV10-3,TGTGCCACCCAAAGAGACAGGTCCTACGAGCAGTACTTC,CATQRDRSYEQYF
TRBD2,-,TRBJ2-5,15,TRBV29-1,TGCAGCGTTCAGTCGGCTAGCGGGAATTTGGAGACCCAGTACTTC,CSVQSASGNLETQYF
-,-,TRBJ1-5,16,TRBV3-1/TRBV3-2,TGTGCCAGGTCGGGAGTGAGGAGGGAGTGTAATCAGCCCCAGCATTTT,CARSGVRRECNQPQHF
TRBD1,-,TRBJ1-2,17,TRBV19,TGTGCCAGTAAACAGGGGCCTGGGTTTGACTATAACTATGGCTACACCTTC,CASKQGPGFDYNYGYTF
-,-,TRBJ1-2,15,TRBV5-1,TGCGCCAGCAGCCTCCGGGGGGGTCCGGGCTATGGCTACACCTTC,CASSLRGGPGYGYTF
TRBD1,few,TRBJ1-3,16,TRBV4-1,TGCGCCAGCAGCCAGTGGGACAGGGGGCCTGGAAACACCATATATTTT,CASSQWDRGPGNTIYF
-,once,TRBJ2-7,14,TRBV2,TGTGCCAGCAGTGAAAACAGGGAGGGCTACGAGCAGTACTTC,CASSENREGYEQYF
-,-,TRBJ2-5,12,TRBV4-1,TGCGCCAGCAGCCTCCCCCTGGGGCCCCAGTACTTC,CASSLPLGPQYF
TRBD2,-,TRBJ2-7,15,TRBV28,TGTGCCAGCAGTCCCTGGGCTAGCGGGATCTACGAGCAGTACTTC,CASSPWASGIYEQYF
TRBD2,-,TRBJ2-5,14,TRBV5-1,TGCGCCAGCAGCCCAGAGCTAGCGGGAGAGACCCAGTACTTC,CASSPELAGETQYF